These T cell receptor beta chains were read from a single sample in a study of response to subunit inactivated influenza vaccine. MiXCR was run by TCRdb on the RT-PCR reads, yielding one entry per CDR3 protein. The table records around 300,000 distinct CDR3 sequences, approximately 21% of them present only once. The specimen comprised PBMCs from blood, sampled 21 months after vaccination. These receptor sequences come from a man aged 45 to 70 who received an inactivated influenza vaccine. CDR3s include the opening cysteine and the closing phenylalanine or tryptophan. D genes are given only for firm matches. Expanded clones get a size class; other rows say once, few or many, or leave the size out.

v_call: TRBV11-1
j_call: TRBJ2-2
d_call: NA
clone_size: few
cdr3_nt: TGTGCCAGCAGCTCCACAGGACCCACGAACACCGGGGAGCTGTTTTTT
cdr3_aa: CASSSTGPTNTGELFF

v_call: TRBV9
j_call: TRBJ1-5
d_call: NA
clone_size: NA
cdr3_nt: TGTGCCAGCAGTGAGGGGGTTAGCAATCAGCCCCAGCATTTT
cdr3_aa: CASSEGVSNQPQHF

v_call: TRBV20-1
j_call: TRBJ2-1
d_call: NA
clone_size: NA
cdr3_nt: TGCAGTGCTAGTGGTAGCGGTCACAATGAGCAGTTCTTC
cdr3_aa: CSASGSGHNEQFF

v_call: TRBV20-1
j_call: TRBJ2-5
d_call: NA
clone_size: NA
cdr3_nt: TGCAGTGCTACATCGCCCACGACAGGTTGGGAGACCCAGTACTTC
cdr3_aa: CSATSPTTGWETQYF

v_call: TRBV27
j_call: TRBJ1-2
d_call: NA
clone_size: few
cdr3_nt: TGTGCCAGCAGTTTATCGAGGCAGGGTTACGGCTACACCTTC
cdr3_aa: CASSLSRQGYGYTF

v_call: TRBV7-2
j_call: TRBJ2-5
d_call: NA
clone_size: NA
cdr3_nt: TGTGCCAGCAGCGCCCTAATTGGGCGAGAGACCCAGTACTTC
cdr3_aa: CASSALIGRETQYF

v_call: TRBV20-1
j_call: TRBJ2-7
d_call: NA
clone_size: few
cdr3_nt: TGCAGTGCTGCCATCAGAGGTCCTTACGAGCAGTACTTC
cdr3_aa: CSAAIRGPYEQYF

v_call: TRBV2
j_call: TRBJ2-1
d_call: TRBD1
clone_size: few
cdr3_nt: TGTGCCACCAACCGGGACAGGGGGCCCAATGAGCAGTTCTTC
cdr3_aa: CATNRDRGPNEQFF

v_call: TRBV10-3
j_call: TRBJ1-1
d_call: NA
clone_size: NA
cdr3_nt: TGTGCCATATCCGACAGGACGTCGACTGAAGCTTTCTTT
cdr3_aa: CAISDRTSTEAFF

v_call: TRBV20-1
j_call: TRBJ2-1
d_call: TRBD2
clone_size: few
cdr3_nt: TGCAGTGCTAGCCGGACTAGCGGCCCCTACAATGAGCAGTTCTTC
cdr3_aa: CSASRTSGPYNEQFF

v_call: TRBV2
j_call: TRBJ1-4
d_call: TRBD1
clone_size: few
cdr3_nt: TGTGCCAGCAGTGAATCGACAGGGGACAATGAAAAACTGTTTTTT
cdr3_aa: CASSESTGDNEKLFF

v_call: TRBV6-1
j_call: TRBJ1-4
d_call: NA
clone_size: NA
cdr3_nt: TGTGCCAGCAGGGGACTTGTGGGAACTAATGAAAAACTGTTTTTT
cdr3_aa: CASRGLVGTNEKLFF

v_call: TRBV5-1
j_call: TRBJ1-1
d_call: NA
clone_size: few
cdr3_nt: TGCGCCAGCAGCTTGGCCGCCCTGAACACTGAAGCTTTCTTT
cdr3_aa: CASSLAALNTEAFF

v_call: TRBV2
j_call: TRBJ1-6
d_call: NA
clone_size: many
cdr3_nt: TGTGCCAGCAGTGGGTCCGGAGACGAACCCCTCCACTTT
cdr3_aa: CASSGSGDEPLHF

v_call: TRBV5-1
j_call: TRBJ2-3
d_call: NA
clone_size: NA
cdr3_nt: TGCGCCAGCAGCCCCCAGAGCGATACGCAGTATTTT
cdr3_aa: CASSPQSDTQYF

v_call: TRBV7-2
j_call: TRBJ1-5
d_call: NA
clone_size: few
cdr3_nt: TGTGCCAGCAGCTTAACGGGTTGGCAGCCCCAGCATTTT
cdr3_aa: CASSLTGWQPQHF

v_call: TRBV5-6
j_call: TRBJ2-5
d_call: TRBD2
clone_size: many
cdr3_nt: TGTGCCAGCAGCCCCGGGGAGCGGGGACTTCTCGAGACCCAGTACTTC
cdr3_aa: CASSPGERGLLETQYF